This T cell receptor beta chain was recorded in a study of blood T cells in healthy people across ages. A J-beta primer mix and a sample-barcoded 5' primer were used in a second PCR of about 7 to 11 cycles. TCRdb reprocessed the 5' RACE reads via MiXCR and lists one record per CDR3 protein. The sample carries some 1.8 million distinct CDR3 sequences, approximately 39% recorded once. The germline V gene encodes CDR1 LNHDA and CDR2 SQIVND (reference sequence). This CDR3 has 14 residues. V lost 3 bases and J 4 bases, leaving 12 bases between the germline ends. Sequenced material: blood. V is TRBV19 and J is TRBJ1-2; D is unresolved. The source of this sequence is a human donor in good health. The CDR3 here is CASSMRRESYGYTF. CDR3 bases: TGTGCCAGTAGTATGCGCCGGGAATCCTATGGCTACACCTTC.